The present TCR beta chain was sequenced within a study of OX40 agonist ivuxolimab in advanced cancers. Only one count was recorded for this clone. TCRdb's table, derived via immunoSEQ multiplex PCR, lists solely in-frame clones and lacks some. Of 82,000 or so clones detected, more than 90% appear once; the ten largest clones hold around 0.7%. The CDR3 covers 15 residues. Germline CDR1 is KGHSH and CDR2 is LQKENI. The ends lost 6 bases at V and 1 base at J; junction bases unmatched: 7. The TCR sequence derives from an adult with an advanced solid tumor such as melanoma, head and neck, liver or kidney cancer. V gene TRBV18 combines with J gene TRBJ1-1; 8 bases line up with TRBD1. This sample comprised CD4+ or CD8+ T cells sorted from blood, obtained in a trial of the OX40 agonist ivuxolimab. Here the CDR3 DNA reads TGTGCCAGCTCCCCCCCAGGGGGCAGGAACACTGAAGCTTTCTTT. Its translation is CASSPPGGRNTEAFF.